Sequencing of this T cell receptor beta chain was carried out in a study of identical twins. Broader study findings: Fewer insertions marked abundant cord blood beta clonotypes; young adult naive trended weakly, memory not at all. Twins' excess sharing was less marked for out-of-frame beta sequences.

This clonotype was seen at least ten times. Antigen: not known. Healthy Caucasians supplied all donations. Trimming cost V 11 bases and J 2 bases; bases outside gene matches: 8. CDR3 size: 14 residues. The cDNA had a unique molecular identifier and a template-switch universal primer site. TCRdb re-analysed the 5' RACE reads in MiXCR, keeping a single row per CDR3 protein. The data contain under 1 million distinct CDR3 sequences, roughly an eighth of them singletons. The data also belong to a second study, concerning yellow fever vaccine responses in identical twins.

This sequence originates from a woman between 18 and 29 years old in good health. The chain carries TRBV12-3 or TRBV12-4 and TRBJ2-1; 8 bases match TRBD2. Specimen: PBMCs. CDR3 sequence: CACSPGLAYNEQFF. CDR3 sequence (DNA): TGTGCCTGCTCCCCGGGACTAGCCTACAATGAGCAGTTCTTC.